The entry that follows covers one T cell receptor beta chain sequence. Germline trimming cut 6 bases from V and 0 bases from J; bases unmatched to any gene: 7. The CDR3 contains 15 residues. The germline gives CDR1 SEHNR, CDR2 FQNEAQ (reference sequence). The data belong to a study of OX40 agonist ivuxolimab in advanced cancers. Only in-frame clones appear in the TCRdb table, and some are missing; sequencing was by immunoSEQ multiplex PCR. The sample lists about 64,000 clones; 80% to 90% were seen once. The TCR comes from an adult with an advanced solid tumor such as melanoma, head and neck, liver or kidney cancer. This chain joins TRBV7-9 and TRBJ2-7; TRBD1 agrees at 8 bases. Sequenced material: CD4+ or CD8+ T cells sorted from blood, taken in a trial of the OX40 agonist ivuxolimab. The CDR3 spells CASRTDRASSYEQYF. The CDR3, as DNA: TGTGCCAGCAGAACGGACAGGGCGAGCTCCTACGAGCAGTACTTC.